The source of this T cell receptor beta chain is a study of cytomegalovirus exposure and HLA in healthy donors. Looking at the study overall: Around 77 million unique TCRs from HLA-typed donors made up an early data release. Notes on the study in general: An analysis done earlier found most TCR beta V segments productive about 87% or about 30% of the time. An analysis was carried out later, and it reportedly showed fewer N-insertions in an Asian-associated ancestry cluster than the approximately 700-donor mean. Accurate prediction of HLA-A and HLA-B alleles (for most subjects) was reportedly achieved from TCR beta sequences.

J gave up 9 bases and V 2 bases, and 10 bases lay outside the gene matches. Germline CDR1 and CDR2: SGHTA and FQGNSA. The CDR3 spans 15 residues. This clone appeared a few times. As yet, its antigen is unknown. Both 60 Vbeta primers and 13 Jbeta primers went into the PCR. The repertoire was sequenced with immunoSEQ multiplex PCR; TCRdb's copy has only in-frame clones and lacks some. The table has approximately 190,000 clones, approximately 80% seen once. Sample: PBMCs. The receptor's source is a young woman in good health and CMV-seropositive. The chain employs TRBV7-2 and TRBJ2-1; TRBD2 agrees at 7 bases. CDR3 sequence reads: CASSLSGGSPFEQFF. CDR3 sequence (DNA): TGTGCCAGCAGCTTATCCGGCGGGAGCCCCTTTGAGCAGTTCTTC.